These 17 T cell receptor beta chains were all obtained from the same sample, sequenced in a study of PD-1 blockade in classical Hodgkin lymphoma (dated by TCRdb to about 2020). The meaning of the sample's time point label: cycle 4 day 1 (C4D1), after around six weeks of nivolumab. Relapse after autologous stem cell transplantation had occurred in all trial patients, and cohorts A, B and C were distinguished by prior brentuximab vedotin exposure. Library preparation used the immunoSEQ multiplex PCR assay. TCRdb mirrors the immuneACCESS table, restricted to in-frame sequences. Some clones are absent from its copies; in checked studies, under half trace to an unresolved V gene, and the reason for the others is unknown. The sample table lists tens of thousands of clones, roughly nine tenths of them with a count of one. The ten largest clones add up to more than 8% of the sample. This specimen was peripheral blood mononuclear cells (PBMCs), taken before the fourth cycle of nivolumab. The origin of the receptors is a human donor with classical Hodgkin lymphoma.

The V call is TRBV2, the J call TRBJ1-1, with 9 bases matching TRBD1. V gave up 9 bases and J gave up 1 base; unmatched junction bases: 9. This CDR3 region has 15 residues. CDR1 is SNHLY and CDR2 is FYNNEI in the germline V gene. The CDR3 loop reads CASNGQGRGNTEAFF. The DNA for the CDR3 is TGTGCCAGTAACGGACAGGGGAGGGGGAACACTGAAGCTTTCTTT.

This chain connects TRBV15 to TRBJ2-6, with D perhaps matching TRBD1 or TRBD2 (5 bases each). V was pared by 1 base and J by 0 bases, with 16 bases between. Germline V gives CDR1 LNHNV, CDR2 YYDKDF (reference sequence). The CDR3 has 19 amino acids. In DNA form, the CDR3 reads TGTGCCACCAGCAGAGGTCTTCCGGGACGGGACTCTGGGGCCAACGTCCTGACTTTC. This sequence encodes CATSRGLPGRDSGANVLTF. Based on the CDR3 plus reference TRBV15 and TRBJ2-6, the full variable domain is DAMVIQNPRYQVTQFGKPVTLSCSQTLNHNVMYWYQQKSSQAPKLLFHYYDKDFNNEADTPDNFQSRRPNTSFCFLDIRSPGLGDTAMYLCATSRGLPGRDSGANVLTFGAGSRLTVL.

The rearrangement uses TRBV11-3 and TRBJ2-5, with D perhaps TRBD1 (5 bases). Germline loops: CDR1 SGHNT, CDR2 YENEEA. The CDR3 extends over 12 amino acids. The V gene lost 1 base and the J gene lost 8 bases, with 8 bases spanning the gap. The CDR3 DNA is TGTGCCAGCAGCTTAGGACAGCAAACCCAGTACTTC. It codes for CASSLGQQTQYF.

The chain's CDR3 is CASSLFGPPNEQYF. The CDR3 DNA reads as TGTGCCAGCAGCTTATTTGGCCCACCTAACGAGCAGTACTTC. This rearrangement joins TRBV7-6 to TRBJ2-7; D is uncertain. The CDR3 is made up of 14 amino acids. Between the trimmed V and J ends, which lost 2 bases and 5 bases, there was a span of 13 bases. Germline V lookup: CDR1 SGHVS, CDR2 FNYEAQ.

This chain joins TRBV2 and TRBJ2-6; 7 nucleotides align to TRBD1. Germline lookup yields CDR1 SNHLY and CDR2 FYNNEI. V lost 8 bases to trimming and J lost 2 bases; unmatched junction nucleotides: 3. This CDR3 is built from 14 residues. The CDR3 DNA reads TGTGCCAGCCTCGACAGGGCTGGGGCCAACGTCCTGACTTTC. Residues: CASLDRAGANVLTF. Supplemented by reference TRBV2 and TRBJ2-6, the full variable domain reads EPEVTQTPSHQVTQMGQEVILRCVPISNHLYFYWYRQILGQKVEFLVSFYNNEISEKSEIFDDQFSVERPDGSNFTLKIRSTKLEDSAMYFCASLDRAGANVLTFGAGSRLTVL.

The CDR3 is CASSQGANTGELFF. The DNA of the CDR3 is TGTGCCAGCAGCCAGGGGGCGAACACCGGGGAGCTGTTTTTT. J is TRBJ2-2 and V is TRBV7-3; TRBD1 agrees at 7 bases. V lost 5 bases and J lost 0; bases outside the gene matches: 0. Germline V gene sequence: CDR1 SGHTA, CDR2 FQGTGA. The CDR3 is made up of 14 amino acids.

This clone occurred once. The chain recombines TRBV10-2 with TRBJ2-1, with TRBD1 identical over 9 bases. Trimming at V came to 4 bases and at J to 8 bases, leaving 15 bases not matched to a gene. CDR1 is WSHSY and CDR2 is SAAADI in the germline V gene. The CDR3 contains 17 residues. CDR3 nucleotide sequence: TGCGCCAGCAGTGCCTATGTGGGACAGGGAAAAAGCGATGAGCAGTTCTTC. Translated: CASSAYVGQGKSDEQFF.

To note about this clone: An end of the junction differs from the germline gene, which may be a read error. The genes are TRBV6-5 and TRBJ1-1; maybe TRBD1 (6 bases). This CDR3 spans 15 amino acids. From germline, CDR1 is MNHEY and CDR2 SVGAGI. CDR3 in amino acids: CASSSPFTGNPEAFF. CDR3 sequence (DNA): TGTGCCAGCAGTTCCCCATTTACAGGGAACCCTGAAGCTTTCTTT.

The chain recombines TRBV19 with TRBJ2-5; TRBD2 aligns across 15 bases. CDR1 LNHDA and CDR2 SQIVND come from the germline V gene (reference sequence). The CDR3 length is 17 residues. J gave up 5 bases and V 5 bases, and 9 bases lay outside the gene matches. The CDR3 nucleotides are TGTGCCAGTAGTCCAACCCAGGGACTAGCGGGGGGCGAGACCCAGTACTTC. Translation gives CASSPTQGLAGGETQYF.

This chain uses TRBV5-1 with TRBJ2-7, with 12 positions matching TRBD2. V gave up 4 bases and J gave up 5 bases; unmatched junction bases: 10. CDR1 is SGHRS and CDR2 is YFSETQ in the germline V gene. CDR3 length: 16 residues. The CDR3 DNA reads as TGCGCCAGCAGCCCAGACCTAGCGGGGGGGCCCCACGAGCAGTACTTC. Protein: CASSPDLAGGPHEQYF.

This chain connects TRBV19 to TRBJ1-1; D gene ambiguous. Germline V gives CDR1 LNHDA, CDR2 SQIVND (reference sequence). Trimming pared 0 bases from V and 1 base from J, leaving 9 bases between. The CDR3 is made up of 15 amino acids. CDR3 nucleotides: TGTGCCAGTAGTATAGACCGGGGAGCGAACACTGAAGCTTTCTTT. Translated, it gives CASSIDRGANTEAFF. Complete variable domain (other parts from reference TRBV19 and TRBJ1-1): DGGITQSPKYLFRKEGQNVTLSCEQNLNHDAMYWYRQDPGQGLRLIYYSQIVNDFQKGDIAEGYSVSREKKESFPLTVTSAQKNPTAFYLCASSIDRGANTEAFFGQGTRLTVV.

The rearrangement uses TRBV7-6 and TRBJ2-7, with D tentatively TRBD2 (6 bases). Looked up from germline, CDR1 is SGHVS and CDR2 is FNYEAQ. The CDR3 extends over 15 amino acids. Trimming took off 5 bases at V and 6 bases at J, with 20 bases between the two ends. CDR3 nucleotides: TGTGCCAGCAGCCCCGGGACTTTTCCGACTCCCGAGCAGTACTTC. Translated: CASSPGTFPTPEQYF.

The table lists this clone with a count of one. The chain combines TRBV19 with TRBJ1-5, with 9 nucleotides matching TRBD1. Germline V gives CDR1 LNHDA, CDR2 SQIVND (reference sequence). CDR3 length: 17 amino acids. Germline trimming cut 5 bases from V and 2 bases from J; bases unmatched to any gene: 10. CDR3 sequence reads: CASSLGQGGGGNQPQHF. CDR3 nucleotide sequence: TGTGCCAGTAGTTTGGGACAGGGTGGTGGTGGCAATCAGCCCCAGCATTTT. Supplemented by reference TRBV19 and TRBJ1-5, the full variable domain reads DGGITQSPKYLFRKEGQNVTLSCEQNLNHDAMYWYRQDPGQGLRLIYYSQIVNDFQKGDIAEGYSVSREKKESFPLTVTSAQKNPTAFYLCASSLGQGGGGNQPQHFGDGTRLSIL.

This clone has a single count. V usage is TRBV6-4 and J usage is TRBJ2-1; 7 bases line up with TRBD1. The V gene end was trimmed by 5 bases and the J gene end by 4 bases; junction bases not matched to a gene: 8. The V gene's germline CDR1 is MRHNA and CDR2 SNTAGT. The CDR3 runs to 15 residues. The CDR3 is CASSSGQIEYNEQFF. As DNA, the CDR3 is TGTGCCAGCAGTTCGGGACAGATAGAATACAATGAGCAGTTCTTC.

As to this clone: One end of the junction fails to match germline, which may point to a read error. As DNA, the CDR3 is TGTGCCAGCAGCTCTCCCCGGGACAGGGGCCTAAAGGCCTTT. Translating gives CASSSPRDRGLKAF. The J gene is TRBJ1-1, the V gene TRBV13; 10 bases fit TRBD1. The CDR3 is 14 residues long. Germline V gene sequence: CDR1 PRHDT, CDR2 FYEKMQ (reference sequence).

The chain employs TRBV5-4 and TRBJ2-5; possible D gene TRBD1, 6 bases. The CDR3 spans 14 residues. V lost 4 bases and J 4 bases, leaving 14 bases between the germline ends. Germline lookup yields CDR1 SGHNT and CDR2 YYREEE (reference sequence). CDR3 sequence: CASSPPQGRETQYF. The DNA of the CDR3 is TGTGCCAGCAGCCCCCCCCAGGGGAGAGAGACCCAGTACTTC.

The rearrangement links TRBV30 to TRBJ1-6; 7 nucleotides agree with TRBD1. CDR3 length equals 12 residues. Germline CDR1 reads GTSNPN; CDR2 reads SVGIG (reference sequence). V was clipped by 5 bases and J by 9 bases; unmatched bases: 4. For the CDR3, the DNA is TGTGCCTGGGGGACAGAGGCTTCACCCCTCCACTTT. Amino acid sequence: CAWGTEASPLHF.